A selection of T cell receptor beta chains follows, all from one sample in a study of T cells in Graves' hyperthyroidism and ophthalmopathy. Each CDR3 protein gets one entry after TCRdb re-called the multiplex PCR reads with MiXCR. The sample yields some 300,000 distinct CDR3 sequences, about 14% seen once. Material for sequencing was blood. These receptors were obtained from a woman in her 30s with Graves' hyperthyroidism that later progressed to Graves' ophthalmopathy. Each CDR3 is given without its conserved first and last residue.

TRBV5-1 ASSSGTGQGTDTQY
TRBV7-2 ASSPGGGMNTEAF
TRBV11-2 ASSLGGSSYNEQF
TRBV19 VSEERTSLNQPQH
TRBV20-1 SASSLTSGSSDTQY
TRBV18 ASSPIGSSGNTIY
TRBV27 ASSLSAYVVDNEQF
TRBV27 ASSLLQGAFNEQF
TRBV3-1 ASSQGGGSLTEAF
TRBV11-2 ASSLLGTVGETQY
TRBV27 ASSRTISYEQY